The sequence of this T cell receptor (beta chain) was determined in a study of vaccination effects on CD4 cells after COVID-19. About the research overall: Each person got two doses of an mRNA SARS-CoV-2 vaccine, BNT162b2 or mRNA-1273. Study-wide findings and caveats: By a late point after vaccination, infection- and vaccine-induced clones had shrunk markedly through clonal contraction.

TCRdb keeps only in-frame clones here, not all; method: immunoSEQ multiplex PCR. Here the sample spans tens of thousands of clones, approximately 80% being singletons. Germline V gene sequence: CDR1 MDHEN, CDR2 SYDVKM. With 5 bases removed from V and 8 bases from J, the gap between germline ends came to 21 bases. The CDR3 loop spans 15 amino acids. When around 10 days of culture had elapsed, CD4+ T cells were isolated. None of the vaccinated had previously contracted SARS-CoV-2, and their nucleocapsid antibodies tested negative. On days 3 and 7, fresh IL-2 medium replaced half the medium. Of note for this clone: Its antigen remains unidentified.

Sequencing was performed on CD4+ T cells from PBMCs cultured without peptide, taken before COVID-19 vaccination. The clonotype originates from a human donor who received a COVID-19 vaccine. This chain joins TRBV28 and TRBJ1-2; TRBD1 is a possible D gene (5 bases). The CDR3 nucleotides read TGTGCCAGCAGTAGAGATGTGAGGGGAACGGGGGGCTACACCTTC. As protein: CASSRDVRGTGGYTF.